The 24 T cell receptor beta chains below were found in one sample sequenced in a study of neurological immune-mediated disorders. As for time point: longitudinal time-point 1 (baseline). MiXCR was run by TCRdb on the 5' RACE reads, yielding one entry per CDR3 protein. The sample shows tens of thousands of distinct CDR3 sequences, 12% to 15% of them seen only once. The sample was PBMCs. These receptors all come from a female donor with HTLV-1-associated myelopathy (HAM/TSP).

This clonotype was recorded at least ten times. This sequence joins TRBV28 and TRBJ2-1; no definite D call. Trimming shortened V by 2 bases and J by 5 bases, and 13 bases separated the two germline ends. This CDR3 is built from 15 residues. Germline V lookup: CDR1 MDHEN, CDR2 SYDVKM. The CDR3 bases are TGTGCCAGCAGTTTAGATTCAGCGAGCGACAATGAGCAGTTCTTC. Translated: CASSLDSASDNEQFF. Using reference TRBV28 and TRBJ2-1 for the parts outside the CDR3, the full variable domain is DVKVTQSSRYLVKRTGEKVFLECVQDMDHENMFWYRQDPGLGLRLIYFSYDVKMKEKGDIPEGYSVSREKKERFSLILESASTNQTSMYLCASSLDSASDNEQFFGPGTRLTVL.

In this sample, this clonotype turned up many times. The CDR3 loop is CASSPRTFDNEQFF. For the CDR3, the DNA is TGTGCCAGCAGCCCCAGGACATTCGACAATGAGCAGTTCTTC. The chain recombines TRBV9 with TRBJ2-1; weak D call: TRBD1 (5 bases). The V gene lost 4 bases and the J gene lost 5 bases, with 13 bases spanning the gap. This CDR3 is built from 14 residues. CDR1 is SGDLS, CDR2 YYNGEE, per germline.

The sample holds many counts of this clonotype. The chain has TRBV2 and TRBJ1-1; a weak D match, TRBD1 (6 bases). Trimming stripped 1 base from V and 10 bases from J, with 10 bases between. From germline, CDR1 is SNHLY and CDR2 FYNNEI. The CDR3 has 12 residues. This CDR3 is CASSEGQGRAFF. In nucleotides, the CDR3 is TGTGCCAGCAGTGAAGGTCAGGGGAGAGCTTTCTTT. Combining the CDR3 with reference TRBV2 and TRBJ1-1 gives the whole variable domain EPEVTQTPSHQVTQMGQEVILRCVPISNHLYFYWYRQILGQKVEFLVSFYNNEISEKSEIFDDQFSVERPDGSNFTLKIRSTKLEDSAMYFCASSEGQGRAFFGQGTRLTVV.

This clonotype was seen a few times. This chain links TRBV27 with TRBJ2-7; D might be TRBD2 (7 bases). This CDR3 comprises 16 residues. CDR1 and CDR2 (germline): MNHEY, SMNVEV (reference sequence). The V end was cut by 7 bases, the J end by 2 bases, with 21 bases between. In DNA, the CDR3 is TGTGCCAGCAAGGCGGGGGCCGTTACATCGACCTACGAGCAGTACTTC. Translated: CASKAGAVTSTYEQYF.

This clonotype has a count of ten or more. The chain employs TRBV28 and TRBJ2-3, with D unresolved. V was trimmed by 8 bases and J by 4 bases, leaving 7 bases between them. This CDR3 region has 11 residues. Germline lookup yields CDR1 MDHEN and CDR2 SYDVKM. The CDR3 loop is CASHSSDTQYF. The DNA for the CDR3 is TGTGCCAGCCACTCGTCAGATACGCAGTATTTT.

This clonotype was observed at least ten times. V is TRBV5-1 and J is TRBJ1-5; D remains unclear. This CDR3 is 15 amino acids long. Germline V gene lookup returns CDR1 SGHRS and CDR2 YFSETQ. Trimming cost V 0 bases and J 5 bases, with 12 bases left between them. The CDR3 nucleotides read TGCGCCAGCAGCTTGGACTCGAGGGCCCATCAGCCCCAGCATTTT. This encodes CASSLDSRAHQPQHF.

This clonotype occurred many times. The chain uses TRBV20-1 and TRBJ2-3, with TRBD2 identical over 11 bases. J was trimmed by 3 bases and V by 7 bases; bases with no gene match: 3. Germline V gives CDR1 DFQATT, CDR2 SNEGSKA (reference sequence). CDR3 length equals 13 residues. The CDR3 sequence is CSGTSGGTDTQYF. DNA for the CDR3: TGCAGTGGAACTAGCGGGGGAACAGATACGCAGTATTTT.

This clonotype was detected ten times or more. V and J are TRBV7-2 and TRBJ1-1; D possibly corresponds to TRBD1 (5 bases). CDR1 SGHTA and CDR2 FQGNSA come from the germline V gene. This CDR3 region has 13 residues. Trimming left V 2 bases short and J 8 bases short, with 12 bases between. CDR3 loop: CASSLSSGNEAFF. The CDR3 DNA follows: TGTGCCAGCAGCTTAAGCTCAGGGAACGAAGCTTTCTTT.

This sequence joins TRBV10-3 and TRBJ2-6; D might be TRBD2 (5 bases). There are 13 residues in the CDR3. V was trimmed by 11 bases and J by 6 bases, leaving 14 bases between them. Germline CDR1 reads ENHRY; CDR2 reads SYGVKD. The CDR3 loop is CAAGVGVANVLTF. The CDR3 nucleotides are TGTGCCGCCGGGGTTGGTGTGGCCAACGTCCTGACTTTC.

The sample holds many counts of this clonotype. The chain uses TRBV5-1 and TRBJ2-7, with 9 positions matching TRBD2. The CDR3 is 16 residues long. After removal of 5 bases from V and 3 bases from J, the junction contained 12 bases not matched to a gene. CDR1 is SGHRS and CDR2 is YFSETQ in the germline V gene. Here the CDR3 reads CASSPVAGGLYYEQYF. CDR3 coding DNA: TGCGCCAGCAGTCCTGTGGCGGGGGGGCTTTACTACGAGCAGTACTTC.

The chain employs TRBV5-1 and TRBJ2-5; D is tentatively TRBD1 or TRBD2 (5 bases each). Trimming stripped 1 base from V and 4 bases from J, with 26 bases between. Germline loops: CDR1 SGHRS, CDR2 YFSETQ. This CDR3 is 19 amino acids long. The DNA for the CDR3 is TGCGCCAGCAGCTTGAGTAGAAATGCAGGGAGAGCGTTGCGAGAGACCCAGTACTTC. Protein: CASSLSRNAGRALRETQYF.

Ten or more counts support this clonotype. The chain joins TRBV6-6 to TRBJ2-2, with TRBD2 matching 11 bases. V was pared by 7 bases and J by 0 bases, with 7 bases of the junction left unmatched. The CDR3 has 17 amino acids. Germline lookup yields CDR1 MNHNY and CDR2 SVGAGI (reference sequence). The CDR3 loop reads CASTLLAGDSNTGELFF. CDR3 DNA sequence: TGTGCCAGCACCCTACTAGCGGGGGATTCGAACACCGGGGAGCTGTTTTTT.

This clonotype was seen at least ten times. The J gene is TRBJ1-5, the V gene TRBV10-3, with D uncertain. The CDR3 consists of 13 residues. Trimming took 7 bases from V and 4 from J, leaving 11 bases between them. Germline V gene sequence: CDR1 ENHRY, CDR2 SYGVKD. The CDR3 sequence: CAIKGALNQPQHF. The CDR3 region has the DNA TGTGCCATCAAAGGTGCCCTAAATCAGCCCCAGCATTTT.

This clonotype has at least ten counts. Here the CDR3 DNA reads TGCGCCAGCAGCTTGGCCACAGGGTCCGACTACGAGCAGTACTTC. As protein: CASSLATGSDYEQYF. The chain uses TRBV5-1 and TRBJ2-7; the D gene is possibly TRBD1 (6 bases). Germline CDR1 is SGHRS and CDR2 is YFSETQ. The CDR3 has 15 residues. Trimming left V 0 bases short and J 3 bases short, with 13 bases between.

A remark on this clonotype: A much larger clonotype is one base distant, so this may be a read error. The chain combines TRBV12-3 or TRBV12-4 with TRBJ1-5, with D maybe TRBD1 (5 bases). CDR3 length: 13 amino acids. CDR3 region: CASSLGGYQPHHF. In nucleotides, the CDR3 is TGTGCCAGCAGTTTGGGGGGATATCAGCCCCATCATTTT.

This clonotype came up many times. The chain joins TRBV20-1 to TRBJ2-5; D unclear. The CDR3 loop spans 12 amino acids. Germline lookup yields CDR1 DFQATT and CDR2 SNEGSKA (reference sequence). V was pared by 1 base and J by 0 bases, with 3 bases between. The CDR3 protein is CSARGHQETQYF. Written as DNA, the CDR3 is TGCAGTGCTAGAGGACACCAAGAGACCCAGTACTTC.

There are many counts of this clonotype. This chain uses TRBV7-9 with TRBJ1-2, with D unclear. This CDR3 is built from 12 residues. V was pared by 5 bases and J by 2 bases, with 6 bases between. Germline V gives CDR1 SEHNR, CDR2 FQNEAQ (reference sequence). Here the CDR3 reads CASSQSNYGYTF. Here the CDR3 DNA reads TGTGCCAGCAGCCAATCCAACTATGGCTACACCTTC. The full variable domain, with the rest looked up from reference TRBV7-9 and TRBJ1-2, is DTGVSQNPRHKITKRGQNVTFRCDPISEHNRLYWYRQTLGQGPEFLTYFQNEAQLEKSRLLSDRFSAERPKGSFSTLEIQRTEQGDSAMYLCASSQSNYGYTFGSGTRLTVV.

This clonotype was counted many times. V gene TRBV5-6 combines with J gene TRBJ1-2, with D possibly being TRBD1 (5 bases). Deletions cut 2 bases from V and 8 bases from J, with 13 bases between. The CDR3 runs 13 residues. The germline V gene encodes CDR1 SGHDT and CDR2 YYEEEE. Written as DNA, the CDR3 is TGTGCCAGCAGCTTAAAGGGGAGCTACGGCTACACCTTC. It specifies CASSLKGSYGYTF.

In its sample, this clonotype was seen many times. The chain links TRBV20-1 to TRBJ2-1, with no clear D. The CDR3 is made up of 13 amino acids. Germline V CDR1 and CDR2: DFQATT, SNEGSKA (reference sequence). Between the trimmed V and J ends, which lost 0 bases and 11 bases, there was a span of 14 bases. The DNA of the CDR3 is TGCAGTGCTAGAGATCACGGGCCACTACAGCAGTTCTTC. This encodes CSARDHGPLQQFF.

This clonotype occurred many times. The chain has TRBV20-1 and TRBJ2-3, with TRBD2 identical over 11 bases. This CDR3 is built from 16 residues. The V segment lost 0 bases and the J segment 3 bases; nucleotides outside the gene matches: 5. Per germline, CDR1 DFQATT and CDR2 SNEGSKA (reference sequence). The chain's CDR3 is CSARDRRLAGTDTQYF. In nucleotides, the CDR3 is TGCAGTGCTAGAGATCGACGACTAGCGGGGACAGATACGCAGTATTTT.

This clonotype was found many times. J is TRBJ2-5 and V is TRBV5-5; D gene uncertain. CDR1 and CDR2 (germline): SGHKS, YYEKEE (reference sequence). The CDR3 sequence is 10 residues long. V was shortened by 10 bases and J by 3 bases, with 7 bases between the two germline ends. In nucleotides, the CDR3 is TGTGCCCCCGCCAAAGAGACCCAGTACTTC. Protein product: CAPAKETQYF.

This clonotype occurred many times. This sequence joins TRBV5-1 and TRBJ1-4; 7 positions agree with TRBD1. This CDR3 is 17 amino acids long. The V gene's germline CDR1 is SGHRS and CDR2 YFSETQ. J was trimmed by 0 bases and V by 4 bases; bases with no gene match: 9. CDR3 nucleotides: TGCGCCAGCAGCGCGACAGGGTTGGTTGCAACTAATGAAAAACTGTTTTTT. Its protein is CASSATGLVATNEKLFF.

This clonotype was counted ten times or more. The V gene is TRBV7-9, the J gene TRBJ2-7; D is undetermined. Germline values: CDR1 SEHNR, CDR2 FQNEAQ (reference sequence). Trimming removed 5 bases at V and 4 bases at J, with 9 bases between. CDR3 size: 12 residues. DNA of the CDR3: TGTGCCAGCAGCCCCCCTTCTTACGAGCAGTACTTC. As protein: CASSPPSYEQYF. Together with reference TRBV7-9 and TRBJ2-7, the CDR3 gives the full variable domain: DTGVSQNPRHKITKRGQNVTFRCDPISEHNRLYWYRQTLGQGPEFLTYFQNEAQLEKSRLLSDRFSAERPKGSFSTLEIQRTEQGDSAMYLCASSPPSYEQYFGPGTRLTVT.

In this sample, this clonotype turned up many times. The chain carries TRBV25-1 and TRBJ2-3; no firm D call. CDR1 MGHDK and CDR2 SYGVNS come from the germline V gene. V was trimmed by 4 bases and J by 3 bases, leaving 11 bases between them. This CDR3 spans 14 amino acids. In DNA, the CDR3 is TGTGCCAGCAGTGCGACGGTGGGGACAGATACGCAGTATTTT. This translates into CASSATVGTDTQYF.